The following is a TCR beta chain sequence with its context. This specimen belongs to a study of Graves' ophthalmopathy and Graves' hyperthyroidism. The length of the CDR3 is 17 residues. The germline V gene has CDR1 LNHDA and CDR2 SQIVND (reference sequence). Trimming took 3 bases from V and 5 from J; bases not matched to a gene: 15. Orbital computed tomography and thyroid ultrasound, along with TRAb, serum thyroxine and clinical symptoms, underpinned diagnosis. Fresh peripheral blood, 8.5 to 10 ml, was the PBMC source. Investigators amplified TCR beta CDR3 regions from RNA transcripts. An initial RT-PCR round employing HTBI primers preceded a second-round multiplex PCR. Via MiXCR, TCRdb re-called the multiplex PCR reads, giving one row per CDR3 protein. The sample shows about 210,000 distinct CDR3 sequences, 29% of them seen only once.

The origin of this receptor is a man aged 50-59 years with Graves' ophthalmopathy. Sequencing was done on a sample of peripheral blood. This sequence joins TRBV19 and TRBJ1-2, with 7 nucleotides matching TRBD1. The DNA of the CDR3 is TGTGCCAGTAGTATGATCGGGACAGTGATGCTGGGTTATGGCTACACCTTC. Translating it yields CASSMIGTVMLGYGYTF.